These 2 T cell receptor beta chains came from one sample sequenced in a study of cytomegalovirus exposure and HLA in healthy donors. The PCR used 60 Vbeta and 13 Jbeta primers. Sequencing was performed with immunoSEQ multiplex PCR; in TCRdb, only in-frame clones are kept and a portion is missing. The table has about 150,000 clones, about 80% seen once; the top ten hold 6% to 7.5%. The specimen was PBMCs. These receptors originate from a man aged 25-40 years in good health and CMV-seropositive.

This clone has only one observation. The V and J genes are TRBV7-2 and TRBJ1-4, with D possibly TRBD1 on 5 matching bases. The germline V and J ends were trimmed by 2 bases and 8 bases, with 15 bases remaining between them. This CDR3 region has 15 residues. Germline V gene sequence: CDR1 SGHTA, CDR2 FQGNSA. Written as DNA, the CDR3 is TGTGCCAGCAGCTTAAGGGCCAGGGCGTCCGAAAAACTGTTTTTT. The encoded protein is CASSLRARASEKLFF.

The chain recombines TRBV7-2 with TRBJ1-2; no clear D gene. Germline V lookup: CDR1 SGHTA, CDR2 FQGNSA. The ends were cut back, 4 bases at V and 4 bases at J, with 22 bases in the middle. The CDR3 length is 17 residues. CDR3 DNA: TGTGCCAGCAGCTCGCGGTTGATGGGAGCCAGCGCCTATGGCTACACCTTC. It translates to CASSSRLMGASAYGYTF. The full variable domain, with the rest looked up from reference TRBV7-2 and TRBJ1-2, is GAGVSQSPSNKVTEKGKDVELRCDPISGHTALYWYRQSLGQGLEFLIYFQGNSAPDKSGLPSDRFSAERTGGSVSTLTIQRTQQEDSAVYLCASSSRLMGASAYGYTFGSGTRLTVV.